The TCR beta chain described here comes from a study of CD8 T cells in ankylosing spondylitis. Study observations and caveats: Seven to nine highly homologous variants made up a TCR beta motif, and this motif appeared characteristic of ankylosing spondylitis blood.

From the 5' RACE reads, TCRdb called clonotypes with MiXCR, one entry per CDR3 protein. The data contain 800,000 to 900,000 distinct CDR3 sequences, roughly 12% of them singletons. A note on this clonotype: Its target is not known.

Germline CDR1 is MNHEY and CDR2 is SVGAGI. V lost 0 bases, J lost 4 bases, and 17 bases lay in between. The CDR3 runs to 17 residues. This chain links TRBV6-5 with TRBJ2-3; D gene ambiguous. Input material: blood, either unsorted or a sorted T cell fraction (not recorded which). The source is a male donor with ankylosing spondylitis. In DNA, the CDR3 is TGTGCCAGCAGTTACTCAAGGCAGGCGGTGGGGTCAGATACGCAGTATTTT. It is translated as CASSYSRQAVGSDTQYF.